Listed here is a single T cell receptor beta chain. Time point given: cycle 4 day 1 (C4D1), after about 6 weeks of nivolumab. Relapse after autologous stem cell transplantation occurred in every patient, and brentuximab vedotin exposure varied. This record belongs to a study of PD-1 blockade in classical Hodgkin lymphoma. The repertoire was sequenced with immunoSEQ multiplex PCR; TCRdb's copy has only in-frame clones and lacks some. This sample carries tens of thousands of clones, 78% of them seen once, and the ten largest clones take about a tenth. The CDR3 has 19 amino acids. Germline V lookup: CDR1 SGDLS, CDR2 YYNGEE. V gave up 0 bases and J gave up 0 bases; unmatched junction bases: 15.

The sequences come from peripheral blood mononuclear cells (PBMCs), collected before the fourth cycle of nivolumab. The gene calls are TRBV9 and TRBJ2-7; TRBD1 aligns across 7 bases. This receptor was obtained from a human donor with classical Hodgkin lymphoma. The CDR3 sequence: CASSVGDSYSEAFSYEQYF. As DNA, the CDR3 is TGTGCCAGCAGCGTAGGGGACAGCTACTCAGAGGCCTTCTCCTACGAGCAGTACTTC.